This TCR beta chain was retrieved from a study of cytomegalovirus exposure and HLA in healthy donors. This CDR3 contains 16 residues. Germline values: CDR1 SGDLS, CDR2 YYNGEE. It was with 60 Vbeta and 13 Jbeta primers that the PCR ran. Data came from immunoSEQ multiplex PCR; TCRdb stores just in-frame clones and leaves some out. The sample shows around 140,000 clones, roughly 80% of them seen only once. V and J are TRBV9 and TRBJ2-5, with a weak D call TRBD2 (6 bases). The J call may be incorrect, as the DNA end agrees better with TRBJ2-7. Sequenced sample: PBMCs. This clonotype was sampled from an older woman in good health and CMV-seronegative. The CDR3 DNA sequence: TGTGCCAGCAGCGTAGTCGGGGGAAGCCCATCCTACGAGCAGTACTTC. Protein: CASSVVGGSPSYEQYF.